The 24 T cell receptor beta chains reported below all come from one sample, sequenced in a study of T-cell memory formation after mild COVID-19. TCRdb reprocessed the 5' RACE reads via MiXCR and lists one record per CDR3 protein. Among about 410,000 distinct CDR3 sequences listed, more than 15% were seen once. Sequencing was done on a sample of PBMCs or a T cell subset sorted from them (not recorded which). The receptors here all came from a man aged 18 to 30 who had mild COVID-19 (a few samples of this study predate the infection). Cell type and time point are not known.

There are a few counts of this clonotype. The rearrangement links TRBV7-9 to TRBJ1-3, with D possibly being TRBD1 (6 bases). Germline V CDR1 and CDR2: SEHNR, FQNEAQ (reference sequence). The CDR3 contains 15 residues. Trimming removed 5 bases from V and 2 bases from J, with 13 bases in between. CDR3 coding DNA: TGTGCCAGCAGCGCCCGGGGGGGCGCTGGAAACACCATATATTTT. Amino acids: CASSARGGAGNTIYF.

The chain is built from TRBV19 and TRBJ2-2; the D gene could be TRBD1 or TRBD2 (5 bases each). The CDR3 totals 14 residues. The V and J ends lost 1 base and 4 bases respectively, with 7 bases between them. Per the germline V gene, CDR1 is LNHDA and CDR2 is SQIVND (reference sequence). Here the CDR3 reads CASSIAGTTGELFF. CDR3 coding DNA: TGTGCCAGTAGTATAGCGGGGACCACCGGGGAGCTGTTTTTT. The complete variable domain, with remaining parts taken from reference TRBV19 and TRBJ2-2, reads DGGITQSPKYLFRKEGQNVTLSCEQNLNHDAMYWYRQDPGQGLRLIYYSQIVNDFQKGDIAEGYSVSREKKESFPLTVTSAQKNPTAFYLCASSIAGTTGELFFGEGSRLTVL.

CDR3 in amino acids: CASSPLSGPYNEQFF. DNA of the CDR3: TGTGCCAGCAGCCCCCTGTCGGGGCCCTACAATGAGCAGTTCTTC. The chain couples TRBV7-3 to TRBJ2-1; D could derive from TRBD1 or TRBD2 (5 bases each). The CDR3 has 15 amino acids. V was trimmed by 5 bases and J by 2 bases, leaving 13 bases between them. The germline V gene has CDR1 SGHTA and CDR2 FQGTGA.

This clonotype was recorded a few times. The chain links TRBV24-1 to TRBJ2-1; TRBD1 aligns across 9 bases. CDR3 length: 15 residues. Germline V lookup: CDR1 KGHDR, CDR2 SFDVKD. V was clipped by 9 bases and J by 6 bases; unmatched bases: 11. As DNA, the CDR3 is TGTGCCACCCAAAAGAGACAGGGGGGGATCAATGAGCAGTTCTTC. This encodes CATQKRQGGINEQFF.

V gene TRBV7-6 combines with J gene TRBJ2-5; possible D gene TRBD1, 6 bases. Deletions cut 5 bases from V and 5 bases from J, with 18 bases between. There are 15 residues in the CDR3. From germline, CDR1 is SGHVS and CDR2 FNYEAQ. The CDR3: CASSLQTGNIETQYF. Written as DNA, the CDR3 is TGTGCCAGCAGCCTACAAACAGGGAACATTGAGACCCAGTACTTC.

The J gene is TRBJ1-1, the V gene TRBV6-1, with D possibly TRBD1 on 5 matching bases. The CDR3 consists of 12 residues. Germline assignment: CDR1 MNHNS and CDR2 SASEGT. Trimming removed 4 bases from V and 11 bases from J, with 14 bases in between. The CDR3: CASSVGAGLAFF. The CDR3 region has the DNA TGTGCCAGCAGTGTTGGGGCAGGTTTGGCTTTCTTT.

In its sample, this clonotype was seen many times. The chain joins TRBV7-2 to TRBJ2-4; D remains unclear. Trimming pared 8 bases from V and 6 bases from J, leaving 11 bases between. CDR1 is SGHTA, CDR2 FQGNSA, per germline. This CDR3 comprises 12 residues. CDR3 sequence reads: CASGHAGNIQYF. CDR3 DNA sequence: TGTGCCAGCGGGCATGCTGGAAACATTCAGTACTTC. Complete variable domain (other parts from reference TRBV7-2 and TRBJ2-4): GAGVSQSPSNKVTEKGKDVELRCDPISGHTALYWYRQSLGQGLEFLIYFQGNSAPDKSGLPSDRFSAERTGGSVSTLTIQRTQQEDSAVYLCASGHAGNIQYFGAGTRLSVL.

The chain links TRBV24-1 to TRBJ1-1, with D tentatively TRBD1 (5 bases). V gave up 5 bases and J gave up 1 base, with 22 bases separating them. This CDR3 spans 18 amino acids. Per germline, CDR1 KGHDR and CDR2 SFDVKD. This CDR3 is CATSAAGQGELTNTEAFF. CDR3 nucleotides: TGTGCCACCAGTGCCGCAGGCCAGGGAGAGTTAACGAACACTGAAGCTTTCTTT.

This clonotype was found a few times. The genes are TRBV20-1 and TRBJ2-3, with D unclear. The germline V gene has CDR1 DFQATT and CDR2 SNEGSKA (reference sequence). Trimming left V 0 bases short and J 2 bases short, with 12 bases between. This CDR3 has 15 residues. The CDR3 here is CSARDLADPTDTQYF. The CDR3 DNA sequence: TGCAGTGCTAGAGATCTGGCCGATCCCACAGATACGCAGTATTTT.

The J gene is TRBJ2-7, the V gene TRBV14; 7 positions match TRBD1. The CDR3 contains 15 residues. Germline values: CDR1 SGHDN, CDR2 FVKESK. V was clipped by 4 bases and J by 2 bases; unmatched bases: 8. The chain's CDR3 is CASSRLGQATYEQYF. In DNA, the CDR3 is TGTGCCAGCAGCCGCCTTGGACAGGCCACCTACGAGCAGTACTTC.

The CDR3 DNA reads TGCAGTGCTAACCCGGGGCCACCGAACTACAATGAGCAGTTCTTC. Translation gives CSANPGPPNYNEQFF. The chain has TRBV20-1 and TRBJ2-1; either TRBD1 or TRBD2 may supply D (5 bases each). Germline V gene sequence: CDR1 DFQATT, CDR2 SNEGSKA (reference sequence). V was trimmed by 4 bases and J by 3 bases, leaving 16 bases between them. This CDR3 has 15 residues.

This chain connects TRBV7-2 to TRBJ1-2; TRBD1 is a possible D gene (5 bases). Trimming stripped 7 bases from V and 6 bases from J, with 15 bases between. Germline values: CDR1 SGHTA, CDR2 FQGNSA. There are 13 residues in the CDR3. CDR3 bases: TGTGCCAGCACCGAATCAGGGAGAAATGGCTACACCTTC. Translating it yields CASTESGRNGYTF. Using reference TRBV7-2 and TRBJ1-2 for the parts outside the CDR3, the full variable domain is GAGVSQSPSNKVTEKGKDVELRCDPISGHTALYWYRQSLGQGLEFLIYFQGNSAPDKSGLPSDRFSAERTGGSVSTLTIQRTQQEDSAVYLCASTESGRNGYTFGSGTRLTVV.

The CDR3: CASSRTGTGGYEQYF. CDR3 bases: TGTGCCAGCAGTCGTACCGGGACAGGGGGTTACGAGCAGTACTTC. The V gene is TRBV12-3 or TRBV12-4, the J gene TRBJ2-7; 11 bases line up with TRBD1. The CDR3 is 15 amino acids. J was trimmed by 4 bases and V by 5 bases; bases with no gene match: 7.

The chain combines TRBV4-2 with TRBJ1-2; TRBD1 aligns across 8 bases. The CDR3 sequence is 15 residues long. With 2 bases clipped from V and 7 bases from J, the junction kept 9 bases outside the gene matches. Germline V gives CDR1 LGHNA, CDR2 YNFKEQ. The CDR3 sequence: CASSQRRQGHSGYTF. DNA of the CDR3: TGTGCCAGCAGCCAACGTCGACAGGGGCATAGTGGCTACACCTTC.

The rearrangement uses TRBV7-2 and TRBJ1-2; tentatively, D is TRBD1 (5 bases). The CDR3 spans 14 residues. Per the germline V gene, CDR1 is SGHTA and CDR2 is FQGNSA. V dropped 3 bases and J dropped 6 bases, with 14 bases sitting between them. In nucleotides, the CDR3 is TGTGCCAGCAGCTTGGAGGGGTGGTTTGATGGCTACACCTTC. Translated, it gives CASSLEGWFDGYTF. The whole variable domain, filled in from reference TRBV7-2 and TRBJ1-2, reads GAGVSQSPSNKVTEKGKDVELRCDPISGHTALYWYRQSLGQGLEFLIYFQGNSAPDKSGLPSDRFSAERTGGSVSTLTIQRTQQEDSAVYLCASSLEGWFDGYTFGSGTRLTVV.

The J gene is TRBJ2-5, the V gene TRBV7-9, with a possible D match to TRBD1 (6 bases). There are 12 residues in the CDR3. Germline assignment: CDR1 SEHNR and CDR2 FQNEAQ (reference sequence). Trimming took 10 bases from V and 4 from J, leaving 13 bases between them. CDR3 residues: CAIRTDGETQYF. The DNA of the CDR3 is TGTGCCATCCGGACAGACGGAGAGACCCAGTACTTC. Using reference TRBV7-9 and TRBJ2-5 for the parts outside the CDR3, the full variable domain is DTGVSQNPRHKITKRGQNVTFRCDPISEHNRLYWYRQTLGQGPEFLTYFQNEAQLEKSRLLSDRFSAERPKGSFSTLEIQRTEQGDSAMYLCAIRTDGETQYFGPGTRLLVL.

CDR3 coding DNA: TGCGCCACCGCGGGGCGGGGAACCACTGAAGCTTTCTTT. Translation gives CATAGRGTTEAFF. The chain links TRBV10-2 to TRBJ1-1, with D perhaps TRBD1 (5 bases). V lost 10 bases, J lost 4 bases, and 16 bases lay in between. Germline lookup yields CDR1 WSHSY and CDR2 SAAADI. This CDR3 contains 13 residues.

The chain combines TRBV10-2 with TRBJ2-7; either TRBD1 or TRBD2 may supply D (6 bases each). The germline CDR1 and CDR2 sequences are WSHSY and SAAADI. CDR3 length: 13 residues. V lost 6 bases, J lost 4 bases, and 13 bases lay in between. The CDR3 loop is CASRHLGGYEQYF. The CDR3 region has the DNA TGCGCCAGCAGGCACCTAGGGGGGTACGAGCAGTACTTC.

This clonotype has just a few counts. This chain connects TRBV5-1 to TRBJ2-3, with 7 bases lining up with TRBD2. The CDR3 runs 15 residues. V was pared by 6 bases and J by 4 bases, with 11 bases of the junction left unmatched. Germline V gene data show CDR1 as SGHRS and CDR2 as YFSETQ. The chain's CDR3 is CASTPTPGGADTQYF. CDR3 nucleotides: TGCGCCAGCACCCCAACGCCGGGGGGTGCAGATACGCAGTATTTT.

The chain couples TRBV6-2 or TRBV6-3 to TRBJ1-1; D gene uncertain. Trimming stripped 2 bases from V and 4 bases from J, with 5 bases between. This CDR3 has 12 amino acids. Germline CDR1 and CDR2: MNHEY and SVGEGT. The CDR3, as DNA: TGTGCCAGCAGTTACGTTCTCACTGAAGCTTTCTTT. This translates into CASSYVLTEAFF.

This clonotype was detected only a few times. V gene TRBV18 combines with J gene TRBJ2-1; either TRBD1 or TRBD2 may fit D (5 bases each). The CDR3 runs to 15 residues. V was pared by 0 bases and J by 6 bases, with 12 bases between. From germline, CDR1 is KGHSH and CDR2 LQKENI. DNA for the CDR3: TGTGCCAGCTCACCACCGAAAGGGGCGGGCAATGAGCAGTTCTTC. It is translated as CASSPPKGAGNEQFF.

The table lists this clonotype with a few counts. The V gene is TRBV9, the J gene TRBJ1-6; D uncertain. V was clipped by 1 base and J by 10 bases, with 6 bases between them. The CDR3 runs to 12 residues. Germline lookup yields CDR1 SGDLS and CDR2 YYNGEE. The CDR3 bases are TGTGCCAGCAGCGTAATGGGGTCACCCCTCCACTTT. Its protein product is CASSVMGSPLHF.

The sample holds many counts of this clonotype. This rearrangement joins TRBV5-1 to TRBJ1-1; 7 bases map to TRBD1. The CDR3 has 16 amino acids. Per germline, CDR1 SGHRS and CDR2 YFSETQ. The J segment lost 0 bases and the V segment lost 1 base, leaving 6 bases of the junction unmatched. In DNA, the CDR3 is TGCGCCAGCAGCTTGACGTCAGGGGGAATGAACACTGAAGCTTTCTTT. Protein: CASSLTSGGMNTEAFF.

The chain links TRBV5-4 to TRBJ2-4, with D uncertain. CDR1 and CDR2 (germline): SGHNT, YYREEE (reference sequence). V was pared by 0 bases and J by 0 bases, with 10 bases between. The CDR3 has 16 amino acids. In DNA, the CDR3 is TGTGCCAGCAGCTTGGGTCATGGAGTAGCCAAAAACATTCAGTACTTC. Its translation: CASSLGHGVAKNIQYF.